These 4 T cell receptor beta chains were all obtained from the same sample, sequenced in a study of T cell responses to AZD1222 COVID-19 vaccine. Repertoires were generated with immunoSEQ multiplex PCR, while TCRdb's copy carries only in-frame clones and drops some. The sample has approximately 120,000 clones, more than 80% seen once. The specimen comprised peripheral blood, sampled on day 0 of AZD1222 vaccination. These receptors were obtained from an adult in good health.

The chain recombines TRBV28 with TRBJ2-2; D is ambiguous. Germline V CDR1 and CDR2: MDHEN, SYDVKM. The CDR3 has 13 amino acids. V gave up 1 base and J gave up 6 bases, with 6 bases separating them. The CDR3 spells CASSLLVPGELFF. The CDR3 nucleotides are TGTGCCAGCAGTTTATTGGTCCCCGGGGAGCTGTTTTTT.

The chain links TRBV18 to TRBJ1-5; D is unclear. The CDR3 is 15 residues long. The germline V and J ends were trimmed by 1 base and 0 bases, with 7 bases remaining between them. Germline CDR1 and CDR2: KGHSH and LQKENI. CDR3 residues: CASSPQADSNQPQHF. The DNA for the CDR3 is TGTGCCAGCTCACCACAAGCGGATAGCAATCAGCCCCAGCATTTT.

The rearrangement joins TRBV7-9 to TRBJ2-6, with 8 bases matching TRBD1. CDR1 is SEHNR and CDR2 is FQNEAQ in the germline V gene (reference sequence). The V gene end was trimmed by 1 base and the J gene end by 0 bases; junction bases not matched to a gene: 8. There are 19 residues in the CDR3. This CDR3 is CASSLGTGRRGSGANVLTF. The CDR3 region has the DNA TGTGCCAGCAGCTTAGGGACAGGGCGAAGAGGCTCTGGGGCCAACGTCCTGACTTTC.

This sequence joins TRBV6-6 and TRBJ1-5, with 8 bases that match TRBD1. Germline CDR1 MNHNY, CDR2 SVGAGI (reference sequence). The V gene end was trimmed by 2 bases and the J gene end by 5 bases; junction bases not matched to a gene: 8. The CDR3 has 16 residues. This CDR3 is CASSYPMTGEDQPQHF. The CDR3 nucleotides read TGTGCCAGCAGTTACCCGATGACAGGGGAAGATCAGCCCCAGCATTTT.